One sample yielded the 22 T cell receptor beta chains listed below, sequenced in a study of CD8+CD57+ T cells in acquired aplastic anemia (dated by TCRdb to between 2018 and 2020). These reads were obtained on an Illumina HiSeq 2000. Genomic DNA was used as template for profiling of TCR beta VDJ combinations and CDR3 sequences. TCRdb applied fastp at Q25 and MiXCR to the public reads, then kept only in-frame beta chains. Identical CDR3 proteins give one entry, which carries the most common genes and DNA. The table for this sample lists under 200,000 distinct CDR3 sequences; just under 50% of them were counted only once. The ten largest clones take up around 8.8% of the sample. Patients chosen for sequencing had shown expansion of CD8+CD57+ cells by flow cytometry. Source material: sorted CD4+, CD8+, or CD8+CD57+ T cells (not recorded which) from PBMCs. These receptors were collected from a human donor with aplastic anemia.

This clonotype came up a few times. The V call is TRBV5-1, the J call TRBJ2-7; weak D call: TRBD2 (6 bases). Trimming cost V 0 bases and J 0 bases, with 10 bases left between them. The CDR3 is made up of 15 amino acids. In germline, CDR1 is SGHRS, CDR2 YFSETQ. The CDR3 DNA follows: TGCGCCAGCAGCTTGGTGGCGGGGAGCTCCTACGAGCAGTACTTC. Its translation is CASSLVAGSSYEQYF.

This clonotype showed up just once. The chain joins TRBV10-3 to TRBJ2-1; TRBD2 matches at 8 bases. This CDR3 region has 15 residues. The germline V gene encodes CDR1 ENHRY and CDR2 SYGVKD. Germline trimming cut 4 bases from V and 6 bases from J; bases unmatched to any gene: 8. The CDR3 protein is CAISGNVAGPNEQFF. The CDR3 DNA reads as TGTGCCATCAGTGGCAACGTAGCGGGGCCCAATGAGCAGTTCTTC.

The genes are TRBV2 and TRBJ1-2; tentative D call: TRBD1 (5 bases). V lost 3 bases and J lost 5, with 10 bases in between. CDR1 is SNHLY, CDR2 FYNNEI, per germline. The CDR3 is 13 amino acids. CDR3 loop: CASSDVGGYGYTF. The DNA for the CDR3 is TGTGCCAGCAGTGACGTCGGGGGTTATGGCTACACCTTC.

The V and J genes are TRBV7-2 and TRBJ2-3; D is unresolved. The germline CDR1 and CDR2 sequences are SGHTA and FQGNSA. The CDR3 spans 11 residues. Trimming cost V 10 bases and J 6 bases, with 11 bases left between them. In DNA, the CDR3 is TGTGCCAACAACCAGCCGGATACGCAGTATTTT. Its translation is CANNQPDTQYF.

This clonotype was counted ten times or more. V is TRBV5-1 and J is TRBJ2-3, with D possibly TRBD1 on 5 matching bases. Trimming removed 4 bases from V and 4 bases from J, with 13 bases in between. The CDR3 spans 14 residues. Germline V gene data show CDR1 as SGHRS and CDR2 as YFSETQ. The CDR3 loop reads CASSKTVGSDTQYF. Written as DNA, the CDR3 is TGCGCCAGCAGCAAGACAGTAGGCTCAGATACGCAGTATTTT.

The rearrangement links TRBV7-7 to TRBJ2-5, with D uncertain. Trimming stripped 0 bases from V and 2 bases from J, with 10 bases between. Germline loops: CDR1 SSHAT, CDR2 FNYEAQ (reference sequence). The CDR3 has 15 residues. The CDR3 nucleotides are TGTGCCAGCAGCTTAGCGGCTCAGCAACAAGAGACCCAGTACTTC. Translating it yields CASSLAAQQQETQYF.

In this sample, this clonotype turned up many times. The chain links TRBV6-1 to TRBJ2-2; TRBD1 agrees at 8 bases. CDR1 and CDR2 (germline): MNHNS, SASEGT. The CDR3 runs 14 residues. Losses at the gene ends were 9 bases for V and 5 bases for J; bases not matched to a gene: 8. As DNA, the CDR3 is TGTGCCAGTGCGAGGACAGGGTGGACCGGGGAGCTGTTTTTT. Translating it yields CASARTGWTGELFF.

V usage is TRBV11-3 and J usage is TRBJ2-7, with D perhaps matching TRBD1 (6 bases). V gave up 6 bases and J gave up 4 bases, with 13 bases separating them. This CDR3 contains 13 residues. The germline CDR1 and CDR2 sequences are SGHNT and YENEEA. CDR3 amino acids: CASSLRQEYEQYF. CDR3 DNA sequence: TGTGCCAGCAGTCTTAGACAGGAATACGAGCAGTACTTC.

At least ten counts were recorded for this clonotype. The chain is built from TRBV20-1 and TRBJ2-3; 14 nucleotides agree with TRBD2. CDR3 length: 15 amino acids. Trimming took 5 bases from V and 6 from J; bases not matched to a gene: 7. Germline V lookup: CDR1 DFQATT, CDR2 SNEGSKA (reference sequence). CDR3 sequence (DNA): TGCAGTGCTGAGGGACTAGCGGGAGAGGGGGATACGCAGTATTTT. It yields the protein CSAEGLAGEGDTQYF.

The chain links TRBV7-8 to TRBJ1-5; tentatively, D is TRBD1 (6 bases). V was pared by 10 bases and J by 2 bases, with 9 bases between. CDR3 length: 12 amino acids. Per germline, CDR1 SGHVS and CDR2 FQNEAQ. CDR3 DNA: TGTGCCACGGGGGGCGGCAATCAGCCCCAGCATTTT. Translation gives CATGGGNQPQHF.

For this clonotype: Just one base apart from a much larger clone, this may be a read error. The CDR3 end shows no conserved phenylalanine or tryptophan, and so a read error is likely. J is TRBJ2-7 and V is TRBV4-1; tentatively, D is TRBD1 (8 bases). CDR1 and CDR2 (germline): MGHRA, YSYEKL. Deletions cut 0 bases from V and 2 bases from J, with 11 bases between. The CDR3 spans 15 residues. The CDR3 here is CASSQEQGGPYEQYL. The CDR3 DNA reads TGCGCCAGCAGCCAAGAACAGGGGGGGCCCTACGAGCAGTACCTC.

This clonotype was detected many times. This rearrangement joins TRBV5-1 to TRBJ2-2; D not resolved. The CDR3 is made up of 14 amino acids. Trimming pared 3 bases from V and 6 bases from J, leaving 12 bases between. Germline loops: CDR1 SGHRS, CDR2 YFSETQ. The CDR3 spells CASSSRLWPGELFF. CDR3 nucleotides: TGCGCCAGCAGCTCCCGTTTGTGGCCCGGGGAGCTGTTTTTT.

V usage is TRBV20-1 and J usage is TRBJ2-1, with D perhaps matching TRBD1 (5 bases). CDR3 size: 15 residues. In germline, CDR1 is DFQATT, CDR2 SNEGSKA (reference sequence). The V end was cut by 6 bases, the J end by 2 bases, with 17 bases between. The CDR3 sequence is CSAAWAVGPYNEQFF. CDR3 bases: TGCAGTGCCGCTTGGGCCGTGGGGCCCTACAATGAGCAGTTCTTC.

Ten or more counts support this clonotype. The CDR3 sequence: CASSLVAPSTDTQYF. CDR3 DNA: TGTGCCAGCAGCTTGGTAGCGCCTAGCACAGATACGCAGTATTTT. The rearrangement links TRBV5-6 to TRBJ2-3; possibly TRBD2 for D (5 bases). This CDR3 has 15 residues. Trimming pared 0 bases from V and 0 bases from J, leaving 8 bases between. Germline values: CDR1 SGHDT, CDR2 YYEEEE.

The chain employs TRBV7-9 and TRBJ2-1; D call uncertain. Per the germline V gene, CDR1 is SEHNR and CDR2 is FQNEAQ (reference sequence). The V end lost 6 bases, the J end lost 10 bases, and 13 bases lay between the germline ends. The length of the CDR3 is 12 residues. Here the CDR3 reads CASSLRRPEQFF. CDR3 coding DNA: TGTGCCAGCAGTTTACGCAGGCCGGAGCAGTTCTTC.

The rearrangement joins TRBV9 to TRBJ2-5; unclear D gene. Trimming removed 3 bases at V and 5 bases at J, with 11 bases between. Germline values: CDR1 SGDLS, CDR2 YYNGEE. The CDR3 has 13 amino acids. The CDR3 region has the DNA TGTGCCAGCAGCGCTTCCCTTAGGGAGACCCAGTACTTC. It translates to CASSASLRETQYF.

J is TRBJ1-1 and V is TRBV2; D unclear. Trimming took off 7 bases at V and 6 bases at J, with 12 bases between the two ends. Germline V gene sequence: CDR1 SNHLY, CDR2 FYNNEI. The CDR3 contains 12 residues. This CDR3 is CASTPFGAEAFF. CDR3 coding DNA: TGTGCCAGCACCCCATTCGGGGCTGAAGCTTTCTTT.

The genes are TRBV2 and TRBJ1-1; the D gene is possibly TRBD1 (6 bases). V gave up 3 bases and J gave up 1 base, with 9 bases separating them. The CDR3 sequence is 14 residues long. Germline CDR1 SNHLY, CDR2 FYNNEI. CDR3 region: CASSDRGANTEAFF. CDR3 DNA: TGTGCCAGCAGTGATAGGGGGGCGAACACTGAAGCTTTCTTT.

In this sample, this clonotype turned up a few times. The conserved phenylalanine or tryptophan is not found at the CDR3 terminus, so this likely reflects a read error. The rearrangement uses TRBV5-4 and TRBJ2-5, with D possibly being TRBD2 (5 bases). The CDR3 consists of 13 residues. Trimming took 2 bases from V and 3 from J, leaving 8 bases between them. Germline loops: CDR1 SGHNT, CDR2 YYREEE (reference sequence). For the CDR3, the DNA is TGTGCCAGCAGCTTAAACGGGGAAGAGACCCAGTACCTC. It encodes CASSLNGEETQYL.

This clonotype came up many times. The chain combines TRBV5-1 with TRBJ2-7; 9 bases match TRBD1. The ends lost 3 bases at V and 2 bases at J; junction bases unmatched: 6. CDR1 SGHRS and CDR2 YFSETQ come from the germline V gene. CDR3 size: 15 residues. The CDR3 nucleotides are TGCGCCAGCAGCTCGGGACAGGGTATTACCTACGAGCAGTACTTC. This gives the protein CASSSGQGITYEQYF.

The J gene is TRBJ1-2, the V gene TRBV24-1; the D gene is possibly TRBD1 (5 bases). Per the germline V gene, CDR1 is KGHDR and CDR2 is SFDVKD. V dropped 7 bases and J dropped 9 bases, with 17 bases sitting between them. This CDR3 is built from 13 residues. The CDR3 is CATSPGAGQRYTF. The CDR3 nucleotides are TGTGCCACCAGCCCCGGGGCAGGGCAGCGCTACACCTTC.

The rearrangement joins TRBV19 to TRBJ1-2; 7 bases match TRBD1. J gave up 6 bases and V 10 bases, and 11 bases lay outside the gene matches. Germline CDR1 reads LNHDA; CDR2 reads SQIVND (reference sequence). The CDR3 is 13 amino acids. CDR3 DNA sequence: TGTGCCACCGGGAGAGGGGGCGGTAATGGCTACACCTTC. This translates into CATGRGGGNGYTF.